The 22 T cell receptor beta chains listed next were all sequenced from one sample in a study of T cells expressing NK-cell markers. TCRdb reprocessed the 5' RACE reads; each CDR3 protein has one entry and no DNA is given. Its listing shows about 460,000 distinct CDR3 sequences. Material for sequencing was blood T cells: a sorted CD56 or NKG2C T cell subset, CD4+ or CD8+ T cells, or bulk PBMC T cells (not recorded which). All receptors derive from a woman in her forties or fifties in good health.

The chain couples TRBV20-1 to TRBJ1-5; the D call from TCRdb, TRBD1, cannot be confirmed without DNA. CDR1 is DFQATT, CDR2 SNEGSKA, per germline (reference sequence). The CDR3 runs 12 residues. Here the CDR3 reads CSLSDGGQPQHF.

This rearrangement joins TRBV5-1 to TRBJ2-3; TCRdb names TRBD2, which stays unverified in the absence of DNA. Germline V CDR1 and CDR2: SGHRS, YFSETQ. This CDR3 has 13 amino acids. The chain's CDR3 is CASRREGTDTQYF.

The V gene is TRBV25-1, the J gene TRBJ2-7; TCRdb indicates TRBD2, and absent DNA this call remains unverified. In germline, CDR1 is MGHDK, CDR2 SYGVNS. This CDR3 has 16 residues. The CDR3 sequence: CASSGTEGLVPYEQYF.

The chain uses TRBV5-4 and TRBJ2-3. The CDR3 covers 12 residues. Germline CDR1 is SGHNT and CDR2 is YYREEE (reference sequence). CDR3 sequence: CASSLVRDTQYF.

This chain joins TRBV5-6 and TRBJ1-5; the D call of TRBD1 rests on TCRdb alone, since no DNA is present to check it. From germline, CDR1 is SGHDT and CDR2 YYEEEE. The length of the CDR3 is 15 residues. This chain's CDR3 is CASSTRGVGMQPQHF. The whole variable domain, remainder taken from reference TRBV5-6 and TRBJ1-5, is DAGVTQSPTHLIKTRGQQVTLRCSPKSGHDTVSWYQQALGQGPQFIFQYYEEEERQRGNFPDRFSGHQFPNYSSELNVNALLLGDSALYLCASSTRGVGMQPQHFGDGTRLSIL.

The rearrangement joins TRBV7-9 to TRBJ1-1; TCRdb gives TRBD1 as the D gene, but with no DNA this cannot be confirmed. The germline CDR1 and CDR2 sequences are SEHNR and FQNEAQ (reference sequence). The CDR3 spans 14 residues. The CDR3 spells CASSLAVDSAEAFF.

The CDR3 loop reads CASRRTGAMNTEAFF. The chain uses TRBV5-1 and TRBJ1-1; TCRdb selects TRBD1, and the lack of DNA leaves this call unchecked. The CDR3 covers 15 residues. From germline, CDR1 is SGHRS and CDR2 YFSETQ.

The CDR3 region is CASRPDPGYYNEQFF. J is TRBJ2-1 and V is TRBV6-2 or TRBV6-3; there is no DNA to check the TCRdb D call of TRBD2. The CDR3 is 15 amino acids. Germline CDR1 and CDR2: MNHEY and SVGEGT.

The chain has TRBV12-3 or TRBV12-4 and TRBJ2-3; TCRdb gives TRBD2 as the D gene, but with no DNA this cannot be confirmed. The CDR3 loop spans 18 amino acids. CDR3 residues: CASSLMGLPNPQPDTQYF.

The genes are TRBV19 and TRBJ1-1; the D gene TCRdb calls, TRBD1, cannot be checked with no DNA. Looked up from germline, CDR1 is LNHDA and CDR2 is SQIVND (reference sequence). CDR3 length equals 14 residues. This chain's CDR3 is CASSPPWLIAEAFF.

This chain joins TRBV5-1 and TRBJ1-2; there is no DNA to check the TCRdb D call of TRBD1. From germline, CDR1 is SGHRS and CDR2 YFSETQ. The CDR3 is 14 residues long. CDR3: CASSLEGRTDGYTF.

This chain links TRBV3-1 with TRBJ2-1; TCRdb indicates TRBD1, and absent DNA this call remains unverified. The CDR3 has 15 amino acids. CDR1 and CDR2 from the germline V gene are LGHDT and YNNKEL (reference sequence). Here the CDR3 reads CASSQDGTLYNEQFF.

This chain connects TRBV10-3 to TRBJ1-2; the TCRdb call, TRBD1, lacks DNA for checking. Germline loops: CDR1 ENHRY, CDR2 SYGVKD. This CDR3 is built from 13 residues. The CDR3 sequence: CAISDGTALGYTF.

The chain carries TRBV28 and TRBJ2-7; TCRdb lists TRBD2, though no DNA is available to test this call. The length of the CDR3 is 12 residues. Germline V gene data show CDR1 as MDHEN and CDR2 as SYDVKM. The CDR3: CASQRGVLEQYF.

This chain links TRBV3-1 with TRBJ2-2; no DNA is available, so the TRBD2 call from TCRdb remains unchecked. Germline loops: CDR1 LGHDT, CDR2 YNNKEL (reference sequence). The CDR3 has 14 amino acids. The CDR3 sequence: CASSDSSWAGELFF.

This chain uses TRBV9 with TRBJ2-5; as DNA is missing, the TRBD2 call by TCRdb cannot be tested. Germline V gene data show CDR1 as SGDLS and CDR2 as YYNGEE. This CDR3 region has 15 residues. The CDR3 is CASSVSGRAGETQYF.

CDR3 in amino acids: CATSDGLAGPTGELFF. The J gene is TRBJ2-2, the V gene TRBV24-1; TCRdb's D gene call, TRBD2, goes unchecked for lack of DNA. The CDR3 sequence is 16 residues long. CDR1 and CDR2 (germline): KGHDR, SFDVKD.

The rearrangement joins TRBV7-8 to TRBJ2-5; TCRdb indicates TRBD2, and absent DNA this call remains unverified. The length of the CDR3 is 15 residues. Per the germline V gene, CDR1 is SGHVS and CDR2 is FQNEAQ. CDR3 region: CASSSWGGGLGTQYF.

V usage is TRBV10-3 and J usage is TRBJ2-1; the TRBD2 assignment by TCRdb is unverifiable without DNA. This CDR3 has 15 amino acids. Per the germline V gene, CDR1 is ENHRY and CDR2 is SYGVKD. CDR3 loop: CAISESKVSSGGQFF.

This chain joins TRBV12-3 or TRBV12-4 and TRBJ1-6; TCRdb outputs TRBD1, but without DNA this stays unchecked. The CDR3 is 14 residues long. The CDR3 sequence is CASAGQGYNSPLHF.

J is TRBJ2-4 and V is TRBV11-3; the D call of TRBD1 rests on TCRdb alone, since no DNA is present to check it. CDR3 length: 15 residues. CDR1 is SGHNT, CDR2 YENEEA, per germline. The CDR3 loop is CASSFSGQKLNIQYF.

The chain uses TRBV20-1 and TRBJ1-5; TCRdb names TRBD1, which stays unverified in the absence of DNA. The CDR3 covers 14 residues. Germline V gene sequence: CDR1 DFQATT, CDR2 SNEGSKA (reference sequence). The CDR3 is CSARGGQFNQPQHF.